Below, 13 T cell receptor beta chains from the same sample are listed, as sequenced in a study of T cell responses to AZD1222 COVID-19 vaccine. Repertoires were generated with immunoSEQ multiplex PCR, while TCRdb's copy carries only in-frame clones and drops some. The sample consists of roughly 140,000 clones, approximately 90% of them appearing once. The source was peripheral blood, collected on day 0 of MenACWY control vaccination. The receptors come from an adult in good health.

The chain combines TRBV4-1 with TRBJ1-1; D might be TRBD1 (6 bases). The V gene's germline CDR1 is MGHRA and CDR2 YSYEKL. The CDR3 loop spans 15 amino acids. V lost 1 base and J 4 bases, leaving 13 bases between the germline ends. The CDR3 protein is CASSQAIQGGTEAFF. The CDR3 DNA reads TGCGCCAGCAGCCAAGCGATACAGGGAGGCACTGAAGCTTTCTTT.

The chain couples TRBV9 to TRBJ2-1; 9 bases map to TRBD2. Trimming cost V 2 bases and J 7 bases; bases outside gene matches: 4. The CDR3 has 14 amino acids. The germline V gene encodes CDR1 SGDLS and CDR2 YYNGEE. CDR3 loop: CASSVDLAGNEQFF. The CDR3 DNA reads TGTGCCAGCAGCGTTGACCTAGCGGGGAATGAGCAGTTCTTC.

This chain connects TRBV4-1 to TRBJ2-7; 8 bases are a match to TRBD1. The CDR3 runs to 15 residues. The germline gives CDR1 MGHRA, CDR2 YSYEKL. The V gene end was trimmed by 3 bases and the J gene end by 1 base; junction bases not matched to a gene: 5. The CDR3 spells CASSHGRQGSYEQYF. For the CDR3, the DNA is TGCGCCAGCAGCCATGGGCGACAGGGGTCCTACGAGCAGTACTTC.

This chain links TRBV29-1 with TRBJ1-2; D is unclear. Trimming cost V 8 bases and J 4 bases, with 20 bases left between them. The CDR3 totals 14 residues. The germline gives CDR1 SQVTM, CDR2 ANQGSEA. For the CDR3, the DNA is TGCAGCACGATCTCCCCTATCGCAGGCTATGGCTACACCTTC. This sequence encodes CSTISPIAGYGYTF. Full variable domain (missing parts from reference TRBV29-1 and TRBJ1-2): SAVISQKPSRDICQRGTSLTIQCQVDSQVTMMFWYRQQPGQSLTLIATANQGSEATYESGFVIDKFPISRPNLTFSTLTVSNMSPEDSSIYLCSTISPIAGYGYTFGSGTRLTVV.

The chain is built from TRBV11-2 and TRBJ1-2; no firm D call. This CDR3 region has 12 residues. Germline V gene sequence: CDR1 SGHAT, CDR2 FQNNGV. The V and J ends lost 2 bases and 3 bases respectively, with 4 bases between them. This chain's CDR3 is CASSLTDYGYTF. As DNA, the CDR3 is TGTGCCAGCAGCTTAACCGACTATGGCTACACCTTC.

The V and J genes are TRBV7-9 and TRBJ1-2; no clear D. The CDR3 runs 14 residues. V was clipped by 2 bases and J by 6 bases, with 13 bases between them. The V gene's germline CDR1 is SEHNR and CDR2 FQNEAQ (reference sequence). CDR3 region: CASSLRQVGDGYTF. CDR3 nucleotide sequence: TGTGCCAGCAGCTTACGTCAGGTCGGAGATGGCTACACCTTC.

V usage is TRBV7-8 and J usage is TRBJ1-5; D unclear. The CDR3 has 14 amino acids. The germline V gene encodes CDR1 SGHVS and CDR2 FQNEAQ. Trimming took 2 bases from V and 1 from J, leaving 6 bases between them. CDR3 loop: CASSLTWSNQPQHF. The CDR3 nucleotides are TGTGCCAGCAGCTTAACTTGGAGCAATCAGCCCCAGCATTTT.

The chain couples TRBV29-1 to TRBJ1-1; D ambiguous. Germline V gene data show CDR1 as SQVTM and CDR2 as ANQGSEA. This CDR3 is 13 amino acids long. The V and J ends lost 1 base and 0 bases respectively, with 6 bases between them. The CDR3 DNA follows: TGCAGCGTTGAAGGCCTCATGAACACTGAAGCTTTCTTT. This gives the protein CSVEGLMNTEAFF.

The chain links TRBV27 to TRBJ2-1; D remains unclear. The CDR3 has 13 residues. Germline V gene lookup returns CDR1 MNHEY and CDR2 SMNVEV (reference sequence). The V end was cut by 1 base, the J end by 5 bases, with 6 bases between. The CDR3 DNA reads as TGTGCCAGCAGTTTATGGATTAACAATGAGCAGTTCTTC. Translating gives CASSLWINNEQFF.

The chain has TRBV6-7 and TRBJ1-4; 7 bases map to TRBD1. TRBV6-7 belongs to the ORF category, with a function that is uncertain. The V and J ends lost 8 bases and 7 bases, in that order; junction bases with no gene match: 4. The CDR3 is 12 amino acids. The CDR3 region is CASLYRGEKLFF. CDR3 bases: TGTGCCAGCTTATACAGGGGTGAAAAACTGTTTTTT.

Remarks on this clone: The junction departs from the called germline gene at one end, perhaps through a read error. This sequence joins TRBV4-1 and TRBJ1-1; 7 bases match TRBD1. Per germline, CDR1 MGHRA and CDR2 YSYEKL. This CDR3 is 13 amino acids long. The CDR3 DNA reads TGCGCCAGCAGCGAAGACAGGGCCACTGAAGCTTTCTTT. Amino acid sequence: CASSEDRATEAFF.

The rearrangement uses TRBV7-9 and TRBJ2-1, with TRBD2 as a possible D gene (6 bases). V shed 5 bases and J shed 6 bases, with 14 bases lying between them. Germline V gives CDR1 SEHNR, CDR2 FQNEAQ (reference sequence). The CDR3 contains 14 residues. CDR3 residues: CASSPRGKANEQFF. Here the CDR3 DNA reads TGTGCCAGCAGCCCACGGGGGAAAGCCAATGAGCAGTTCTTC.

The chain links TRBV7-6 to TRBJ1-2; TRBD1 aligns across 7 bases. The CDR3 covers 14 residues. V dropped 5 bases and J dropped 2; count of bases not matched to a gene: 5. Looked up from germline, CDR1 is SGHVS and CDR2 is FNYEAQ. The CDR3: CASSRMGQNYGYTF. The CDR3 DNA is TGTGCCAGCAGCCGAATGGGACAGAACTATGGCTACACCTTC. The whole variable domain, filled in from reference TRBV7-6 and TRBJ1-2, reads GAGVSQSPRYKVTKRGQDVALRCDPISGHVSLYWYRQALGQGPEFLTYFNYEAQQDKSGLPNDRFSAERPEGSISTLTIQRTEQRDSAMYRCASSRMGQNYGYTFGSGTRLTVV.